A selection of T cell receptor beta chains follows, all from one sample in a study of T cell changes during pregnancy in multiple sclerosis. Here immunoSEQ multiplex PCR was the method, and the copy in TCRdb shows in-frame clones only, minus some. The sample has some 100,000 clones; around nine tenths are singletons. The material was peripheral blood, obtained in the second trimester of pregnancy. The receptors derive from a female donor with multiple sclerosis, enrolled in a pregnancy study. The CDR3 runs from the conserved cysteine through the conserved F or W. D genes are given only for firm matches. Expanded clones get a size class; other rows say once, few or many, or leave the size out.

16	once	TRBD2	TRBJ2-1	TRBV5-6	CASSLISGAAGNEQFF	TGTGCCAGCAGCTTGATTAGCGGGGCGGCGGGGAATGAGCAGTTCTTC
16	-	TRBD1	TRBJ1-5	TRBV7-3	CASSPQGANSNQPQHF	TGTGCCAGCAGCCCACAGGGGGCGAATAGCAATCAGCCCCAGCATTTT
15	-	TRBD2	TRBJ2-5	TRBV19	CASSPQEAGRETQYF	TGTGCCAGTAGTCCCCAAGAAGCGGGGAGAGAGACCCAGTACTTC
16	-	TRBD2	TRBJ2-3	TRBV30	CAWSVGSLAVADTQYF	TGTGCCTGGAGTGTAGGTAGTCTAGCGGTAGCAGATACGCAGTATTTT
14	-	-	TRBJ1-2	TRBV7-9	CASSLGNSHYGYTF	TGTGCCAGCAGCTTAGGAAACAGTCACTATGGCTACACCTTC
14	few	-	TRBJ2-1	TRBV9	CASSVLGVSGRQFF	TGTGCCAGCAGCGTCCTAGGGGTGTCAGGGCGGCAGTTCTTC
14	-	TRBD2	TRBJ2-3	TRBV19	CASSIFAGGNTQYF	TGTGCCAGTAGTATCTTTGCGGGGGGAAATACGCAGTATTTT
15	-	-	TRBJ2-3	TRBV11-2	CASSVRGSSTDTQYF	TGTGCCAGCAGCGTTAGGGGATCTAGCACAGATACGCAGTATTTT
16	-	-	TRBJ2-1	TRBV4-2	CASSQGGTGDYNEQFF	TGTGCCAGCAGCCAAGGTGGTACGGGAGATTACAATGAGCAGTTCTTC
14	once	TRBD2	TRBJ2-1	TRBV10-3	CAISATSGVDEQFF	TGTGCCATCAGTGCCACTAGCGGGGTTGATGAGCAGTTCTTC
14	once	-	TRBJ1-6	TRBV25-1	CASSSTVVNSPLHF	TGTGCCAGCAGTTCCACAGTAGTTAATTCACCCCTCCACTTT
12	-	TRBD1	TRBJ1-2	TRBV6-5	CASSLGGHGYTF	TGTGCCAGCAGTCTAGGGGGCCATGGCTACACCTTC
18	-	TRBD2	TRBJ2-1	TRBV30	CAWSVRVRAGLSYNEQFF	TGTGCCTGGAGTGTCAGGGTTAGAGCGGGGCTCTCCTACAATGAGCAGTTCTTC
17	-	-	TRBJ1-1	TRBV6-4	CASSCREGMVRNTEAFF	TGTGCCAGCAGTTGTAGGGAGGGTATGGTTCGGAACACTGAAGCTTTCTTT
15	once	TRBD2	TRBJ2-5	TRBV7-2	CASSVAGGNQETQYF	TGTGCCAGCAGCGTGGCCGGGGGGAATCAAGAGACCCAGTACTTC
13	-	-	TRBJ2-2	TRBV29-1	CSVGQANTGELFF	TGCAGCGTTGGACAGGCGAACACCGGGGAGCTGTTTTTT
16	-	-	TRBJ1-3	TRBV15	CATSLQGFSSGNTIYF	TGTGCCACCAGCCTACAGGGTTTTAGCTCTGGAAACACCATATATTTT
10	-	-	TRBJ1-1	TRBV2	CASSGTVAFF	TGTGCCAGCAGTGGGACAGTAGCTTTCTTT
15	-	-	TRBJ2-1	TRBV6-4	CASSVMTREVDEQFF	TGTGCCAGCAGTGTCATGACTAGGGAGGTCGATGAGCAGTTCTTC
17	once	TRBD2	TRBJ2-3	TRBV7-9	CASSSGTSGRAADTQYF	TGTGCCAGCAGCTCCGGGACTAGCGGGAGGGCAGCAGATACGCAGTATTTT
16	-	TRBD2	TRBJ2-2	TRBV5-4	CASSRVVAGNTGELFF	TGTGCCAGCAGCCGCGTGGTAGCGGGGAACACCGGGGAGCTGTTTTTT
12	-	-	TRBJ1-2	TRBV2	CASVGASYGYTF	TGTGCCAGCGTGGGGGCGAGCTATGGCTACACCTTC
18	-	TRBD1	TRBJ1-4	TRBV2	CASSENLGQGLRDEKLFF	TGTGCCAGCAGTGAAAATTTGGGACAGGGGTTGCGTGATGAAAAACTGTTTTTT
18	once	-	TRBJ1-1	TRBV11-1	CASSLAEGSGGANTEAFF	TGTGCCAGCAGCTTAGCCGAGGGATCAGGAGGGGCTAACACTGAAGCTTTCTTT
15	-	TRBD1	TRBJ1-5	TRBV7-2	CASSSPGQGNQPQHF	TGTGCCAGCAGCTCCCCGGGACAGGGCAATCAGCCCCAGCATTTT
15	-	TRBD1	TRBJ1-4	TRBV6-1	CASSGQGGTNEKLFF	TGTGCCAGCAGTGGACAGGGAGGAACTAATGAAAAACTGTTTTTT
16	-	TRBD1	TRBJ1-2	TRBV12-5	CASGLARRQGRGGYTF	TGTGCTAGTGGTTTGGCGCGACGACAGGGTAGGGGAGGCTACACCTTC
19	-	-	TRBJ2-6	TRBV5-6	CASSFYGRGPIGGANVLTF	TGTGCCAGCAGCTTTTACGGCAGGGGACCGATCGGAGGGGCCAACGTCCTGACTTTC
16	-	-	TRBJ2-1	TRBV7-3	CASSLLQTRINNEQFF	TGTGCCAGCAGCTTACTCCAGACTCGTATCAACAATGAGCAGTTCTTC
17	-	TRBD2	TRBJ2-1	TRBV7-2	CASSLVASGRARNEQFF	TGTGCCAGCAGCTTAGTAGCTAGCGGGAGGGCCCGGAATGAGCAGTTCTTC
13	-	-	TRBJ1-2	TRBV28	CASSLMRQGGYTF	TGTGCCAGCAGTTTAATGAGGCAGGGGGGCTACACCTTC
14	-	TRBD1	TRBJ1-1	TRBV11-2	CASSSWDSQSEAFF	TGTGCCAGCAGCTCCTGGGACAGTCAGTCTGAAGCTTTCTTT
16	-	-	TRBJ2-3	TRBV5-1	CASSLGGGPSTDTQYF	TGCGCCAGCAGCTTGGGCGGGGGCCCTAGCACAGATACGCAGTATTTT
16	-	TRBD2	TRBJ2-2	TRBV10-3	CAISGGLAGNTGELFF	TGTGCCATCAGTGGCGGGCTAGCGGGAAACACCGGGGAGCTGTTTTTT
13	-	-	TRBJ2-1	TRBV5-6	CASSLGTPDEQFF	TGTGCCAGCAGCTTAGGGACTCCGGATGAGCAGTTCTTC
13	-	-	TRBJ1-2	TRBV5-4	CASTSRTNYGYTF	TGTGCCAGCACCTCTAGGACTAACTATGGCTACACCTTC
15	-	-	TRBJ2-7	TRBV6-5	CASSPHTGFSYEQYF	TGTGCCAGCAGCCCACACACAGGGTTCTCCTACGAGCAGTACTTC
13	-	-	TRBJ1-1	TRBV5-5	CASSLAVNTEAFF	TGTGCCAGCAGCTTGGCAGTGAACACTGAAGCTTTCTTT
15	-	TRBD1	TRBJ1-3	TRBV5-1	CASSYRQGAGNTIYF	TGCGCCAGCAGCTATCGACAGGGGGCCGGAAACACCATATATTTT
15	-	TRBD1	TRBJ2-1	TRBV6-5	CASRSGTGGYNEQFF	TGTGCCAGCAGGTCCGGGACAGGGGGTTACAATGAGCAGTTCTTC
14	-	TRBD1	TRBJ1-4	TRBV30	CAWGTGGTNEKLFF	TGTGCCTGGGGCACAGGGGGGACTAATGAAAAACTGTTTTTT
15	-	TRBD1	TRBJ2-1	TRBV28	CASDFGTGVANEQFF	TGTGCCAGCGATTTTGGGACAGGGGTTGCCAATGAGCAGTTCTTC